The clone carrying this T cell receptor beta chain was counted many times. TCRdb reprocessed the PCR reads via MiXCR. In the table there are about 16,000 clones, around 25% of which are singletons. The entry originates in a study of metastatic and nonmetastatic thyroid tumors. There were no patients who had received any treatment before thyroid surgery. Deletions cut 5 bases from V and 7 bases from J, with 12 bases between. The CDR3 has 13 residues. Germline V CDR1 and CDR2: SGHTA, FQGTGA. The rearrangement joins TRBV7-3 to TRBJ2-1, with unresolved D. The origin of this receptor is a male donor with papillary thyroid cancer or a benign thyroid nodule (not recorded which). Some clones in this sample may be carry-over from other donors' samples. Sample: blood. This CDR3 is CASSLVPLNEQFF. The CDR3 DNA reads as TGTGCCAGCAGCCTTGTCCCTTTGAATGAGCAGTTCTTC. Combining the CDR3 with reference TRBV7-3 and TRBJ2-1 gives the whole variable domain GAGVSQTPSNKVTEKGKYVELRCDPISGHTALYWYRQSLGQGPEFLIYFQGTGAADDSGLPNDRFFAVRPEGSVSTLKIQRTERGDSAVYLCASSLVPLNEQFFGPGTRLTVL.